This TCR beta chain was documented in a study of blood T cells in healthy people across ages. Study observations and caveats: Strong correlation existed between TCR beta diversity and naive T cell percentage.

Roughly 9.8 milliliters of peripheral blood were drawn from each donor. Total RNA was isolated from each sample in quantities of at least 5 micrograms. This clonotype was counted once. Its antigen is undetermined. Primed by a sample-barcoded 5' primer and a J-beta primer mix, a second PCR proceeded for 7 to 11 cycles. Every molecule of cDNA carried a tag from a template-switch adaptor with 12 random nucleotides. From the 5' RACE reads, TCRdb called clonotypes with MiXCR, one entry per CDR3 protein. The sample records approximately 800,000 distinct CDR3 sequences, 60% to 80% being singletons. CDR3 length equals 16 residues. Germline trimming cut 6 bases from V and 2 bases from J; bases unmatched to any gene: 4. Looked up from germline, CDR1 is MNHEY and CDR2 is SVGEGT.

Source material: blood. The origin of this receptor is a man younger than 40 in good health. The chain is built from TRBV6-2 or TRBV6-3 and TRBJ2-3; 14 bases agree with TRBD2. The CDR3 nucleotides read TGTGCCAGCAGAGGACTAGCGGGGGGAACCACAGATACGCAGTATTTT. This encodes CASRGLAGGTTDTQYF.